One and the same sample provided the 9 T cell receptor beta chains below, sequenced in a study of blood T cell repertoires in COVID-19. Profiled with immunoSEQ multiplex PCR; TCRdb holds only in-frame clones, not every one. The sample holds around 130,000 clones, more than 75% seen once. Sequencing was carried out using peripheral blood. Source of these receptors: a woman older than 75 with acute or convalescent COVID-19.

This clone was seen just once. CDR3 protein: CASSPVGTAYGYTF. DNA for the CDR3: TGTGCCAGCAGCCCCGTTGGGACAGCCTATGGCTACACCTTC. The chain has TRBV5-5 and TRBJ1-2; TRBD1 matches at 7 bases. Germline values: CDR1 SGHKS, CDR2 YYEKEE (reference sequence). The J segment lost 4 bases and the V segment lost 4 bases, leaving 7 bases of the junction unmatched. The CDR3 is 14 residues long.

The chain is built from TRBV30 and TRBJ1-1, with D hard to call. The germline V gene encodes CDR1 GTSNPN and CDR2 SVGIG (reference sequence). V lost 4 bases to trimming and J lost 1 base, with 10 bases between them. The CDR3 is 13 amino acids. The CDR3 DNA reads as TGTGCCTGGACGTACAGTGGGAACACTGAAGCTTTCTTT. Translated, it gives CAWTYSGNTEAFF. Full variable domain (rest looked up from reference TRBV30 and TRBJ1-1): SQTIHQWPATLVQPVGSPLSLECTVEGTSNPNLYWYRQAAGRGLQLLFYSVGIGQISSEVPQNLSASRPQDRQFILSSKKLLLSDSGFYLCAWTYSGNTEAFFGQGTRLTVV.

The J gene is TRBJ1-2, the V gene TRBV15, with 8 bases identical to TRBD1. Germline trimming cut 3 bases from V and 4 bases from J; bases unmatched to any gene: 7. The CDR3 totals 15 residues. From germline, CDR1 is LNHNV and CDR2 YYDKDF (reference sequence). The CDR3 sequence: CATSRSRTGRYGYTF. The CDR3 bases are TGTGCCACCAGCAGGAGTCGGACAGGGCGCTATGGCTACACCTTC.

V and J are TRBV5-4 and TRBJ2-4, with 12 bases that match TRBD2. CDR1 is SGHNT and CDR2 is YYREEE in the germline V gene (reference sequence). The CDR3 is 16 residues long. V trimming: 1 base; J trimming: 7 bases; junction bases outside the gene matches: 6. CDR3 bases: TGTGCCAGCAGCTTGTACCTAGCGGGGGGGCTGAACATTCAGTACTTC. Translation: CASSLYLAGGLNIQYF.

The genes are TRBV5-1 and TRBJ2-5; the match to TRBD2 covers 7 bases. The CDR3 contains 14 residues. In germline, CDR1 is SGHRS, CDR2 YFSETQ. With 2 bases clipped from V and 5 bases from J, the junction kept 6 bases outside the gene matches. CDR3 loop: CASSLRTRMETQYF. The CDR3 DNA reads TGCGCCAGCAGCTTAAGGACTAGGATGGAGACCCAGTACTTC. Together with reference TRBV5-1 and TRBJ2-5, the CDR3 gives the full variable domain: KAGVTQTPRYLIKTRGQQVTLSCSPISGHRSVSWYQQTPGQGLQFLFEYFSETQRNKGNFPGRFSGRQFSNSRSEMNVSTLELGDSALYLCASSLRTRMETQYFGPGTRLLVL.

The rearrangement links TRBV28 to TRBJ2-7; 7 nucleotides align to TRBD1. The CDR3 covers 16 residues. Germline CDR1 MDHEN, CDR2 SYDVKM. The junction had 11 bases not matched to a gene; V was cut back by 4 bases and J by 2 bases. CDR3 protein: CASSSLQGSTTYEQYF. The CDR3 bases are TGTGCCAGCAGTTCACTACAGGGGTCGACGACCTACGAGCAGTACTTC.

The J gene is TRBJ1-4, the V gene TRBV11-2; 8 bases line up with TRBD1. V shed 5 bases and J 5 bases; nucleotides not matched to a gene: 4. CDR1 and CDR2 from the germline V gene are SGHAT and FQNNGV. The CDR3 loop spans 14 amino acids. CDR3 residues: CASSLGTGNEKLFF. The CDR3, as DNA: TGTGCCAGCAGCCTCGGGACAGGCAATGAAAAACTGTTTTTT.

This rearrangement joins TRBV27 to TRBJ2-2; perhaps TRBD2 as D (6 bases). Germline assignment: CDR1 MNHEY and CDR2 SMNVEV (reference sequence). The V gene lost 10 bases and the J gene lost 0 bases, with 12 bases spanning the gap. The CDR3 extends over 14 amino acids. DNA for the CDR3: TGTGCCATTAGGAGGGCGGCGAACACCGGGGAGCTGTTTTTT. Amino acid sequence: CAIRRAANTGELFF.

This rearrangement joins TRBV7-2 to TRBJ2-7; weak D call: TRBD1 (5 bases). Germline V lookup: CDR1 SGHTA, CDR2 FQGNSA. Trimming stripped 0 bases from V and 3 bases from J, with 9 bases between. CDR3 length: 14 residues. The CDR3 DNA follows: TGTGCCAGCAGCTTAGCAGGACAAAACTACGAGCAGTACTTC. Its translation: CASSLAGQNYEQYF.